This T cell receptor (beta chain) was captured by sequencing in a study of T cell repertoires in cytomegalovirus infection. Comments on this clonotype: At one of its ends the junction is not consistent with the germline gene, which may arise from a read error.

TCRdb reprocessed the reads with MiXCR, giving one entry per CDR3 protein. The sample holds around 450,000 distinct CDR3 sequences, approximately 33% seen once. The CDR3 contains 12 residues. From germline, CDR1 is DFQATT and CDR2 SNEGSKA (reference sequence). The V call is TRBV20-1, the J call TRBJ2-7; possible D gene TRBD1, 6 bases. The clonotype originates from a human donor in good health (CMV status not recorded). Some clones in this sample may be carry-over from other donors' samples. Input material: PBMCs. CDR3 amino acids: CSAKDRPYEQSF. CDR3 nucleotide sequence: TGCAGTGCTAAGGACAGACCTTACGAGCAGTCCTTC.